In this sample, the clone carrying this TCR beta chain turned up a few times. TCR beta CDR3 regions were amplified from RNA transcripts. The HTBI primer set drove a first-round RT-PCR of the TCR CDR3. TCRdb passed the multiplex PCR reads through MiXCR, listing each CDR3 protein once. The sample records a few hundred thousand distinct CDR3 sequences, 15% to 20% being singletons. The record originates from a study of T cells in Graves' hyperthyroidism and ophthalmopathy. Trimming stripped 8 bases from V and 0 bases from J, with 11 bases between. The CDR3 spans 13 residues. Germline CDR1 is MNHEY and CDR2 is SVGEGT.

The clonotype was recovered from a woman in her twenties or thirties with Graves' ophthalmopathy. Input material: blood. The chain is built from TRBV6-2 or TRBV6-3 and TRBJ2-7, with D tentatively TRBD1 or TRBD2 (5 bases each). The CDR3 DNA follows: TGTGCCAGCCTTCGGGGCAACTCCTACGAGCAGTACTTC. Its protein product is CASLRGNSYEQYF.